The 25 T cell receptor beta chains presented below share a single source sample, sequenced in a study of human T cells and chemical hapten exposure. TCRdb independently ran MiXCR on the RACE reads; one entry per CDR3 protein. The table lists 360,000 or so distinct CDR3 sequences, about 6% of them singletons. Time point indicated: patch test 2, 6 weeks after DPC sensitization. Treatment in this sample: therapeutic diphenylcyclopropenone sensitization with weekly scalp DPC. The sample was whole blood, taken in connection with sensitization to the hapten diphenylcyclopropenone (DPC). Receptors originate from a young woman with alopecia areata. Some clones in this sample may be carry-over from other donors' samples.

The table lists this clonotype with many counts. This chain links TRBV6-5 with TRBJ1-5, with D unclear. Looked up from germline, CDR1 is MNHEY and CDR2 is SVGAGI. Trimming took 5 bases from V and 1 from J, leaving 9 bases between them. This CDR3 region has 14 residues. CDR3 residues: CASSPLRSNQPQHF. CDR3 DNA: TGTGCCAGCAGTCCCCTTCGAAGCAATCAGCCCCAGCATTTT.

This clonotype was seen more than once but under ten times. The rearrangement uses TRBV6-1 and TRBJ2-7; TRBD1 is a possible D gene (6 bases). The germline V gene has CDR1 MNHNS and CDR2 SASEGT. The CDR3 totals 12 residues. Trimming cost V 6 bases and J 3 bases, with 9 bases left between them. CDR3 sequence: CASRKDSYEQYF. The CDR3 nucleotides read TGTGCCAGCAGGAAGGACAGCTACGAGCAGTACTTC.

This clonotype was recorded many times. The chain combines TRBV27 with TRBJ2-7; D is ambiguous. This CDR3 is built from 11 residues. Per germline, CDR1 MNHEY and CDR2 SMNVEV (reference sequence). V was shortened by 1 base and J by 4 bases, with 2 bases between the two germline ends. For the CDR3, the DNA is TGTGCCAGCAGTTTATGGTACGAGCAGTACTTC. This sequence encodes CASSLWYEQYF.

The chain has TRBV6-1 and TRBJ1-5; D is undetermined. This CDR3 comprises 14 residues. V lost 7 bases, J lost 3 bases, and 13 bases lay in between. The V gene's germline CDR1 is MNHNS and CDR2 SASEGT. The CDR3 here is CASTVVGYNQPQHF. Written as DNA, the CDR3 is TGTGCCAGCACCGTCGTGGGTTACAATCAGCCCCAGCATTTT.

The chain uses TRBV4-3 and TRBJ2-1; no reliable D call. CDR1 LGHNA and CDR2 YSLEER come from the germline V gene. The CDR3 length is 14 residues. V gave up 0 bases and J gave up 7 bases, with 10 bases separating them. The DNA for the CDR3 is TGCGCCAGCAGCCAAGATCGAGGCGCAAATGAGCAGTTCTTC. It is translated as CASSQDRGANEQFF.

There are a few counts of this clonotype. V gene TRBV12-3 or TRBV12-4 combines with J gene TRBJ1-6; 7 bases are a match to TRBD1. The CDR3 is 14 amino acids. V gave up 2 bases and J gave up 8 bases; unmatched junction bases: 3. CDR3 nucleotides: TGTGCCAGCAGTTTAAGACAGGGCTATTCACCCCTCCACTTT. Its translation is CASSLRQGYSPLHF.

This clonotype has just a few counts. This chain links TRBV20-1 with TRBJ2-3; 9 bases map to TRBD2. Unmatched junction bases numbered 11, after V lost 8 bases and J lost 2 bases. The CDR3 is 15 amino acids. Germline V lookup: CDR1 DFQATT, CDR2 SNEGSKA (reference sequence). In nucleotides, the CDR3 is TGCAGTCCCGGGGGGCTAGCGGGGATCACAGATACGCAGTATTTT. Translating gives CSPGGLAGITDTQYF.

This clonotype occurred many times. The chain joins TRBV6-5 to TRBJ1-2; 7 bases fit TRBD1. The CDR3 consists of 14 residues. V trimming: 2 bases; J trimming: 1 base; junction bases outside the gene matches: 1. The germline gives CDR1 MNHEY, CDR2 SVGAGI. CDR3: CASSYRDSNYGYTF. The CDR3, as DNA: TGTGCCAGCAGTTACCGGGACAGTAACTATGGCTACACCTTC.

This clonotype was detected only a few times. The gene calls are TRBV27 and TRBJ2-7; 10 nucleotides agree with TRBD1. The CDR3 contains 14 residues. With 9 bases clipped from V and 0 bases from J, the junction kept 5 bases outside the gene matches. CDR1 and CDR2 (germline): MNHEY, SMNVEV (reference sequence). This CDR3 reads CASRRTGGSYEQYF. CDR3 in DNA: TGTGCCAGTCGAAGGACAGGGGGCTCCTACGAGCAGTACTTC.

Comment on this clonotype: A much larger clone differs from this one at a single base, so this may be a read error. The V and J genes are TRBV12-3 or TRBV12-4 and TRBJ2-5; the match to TRBD2 covers 7 bases. The CDR3 extends over 16 amino acids. V dropped 3 bases and J dropped 6; count of bases not matched to a gene: 13. The chain's CDR3 is CASSFQGLMGGKTQYF. The CDR3 nucleotides read TGTGCCAGCAGTTTCCAGGGACTAATGGGGGGAAAGACCCAGTACTTC.

This clonotype was recorded many times. The V gene is TRBV27, the J gene TRBJ2-3; TRBD2 might be the D (5 bases). Germline V gene sequence: CDR1 MNHEY, CDR2 SMNVEV (reference sequence). Trimming stripped 7 bases from V and 3 bases from J, with 14 bases between. The CDR3 runs to 14 residues. In DNA form, the CDR3 reads TGTGCCAGCACTCCCCTTGAGGGAACAGATACGCAGTATTTT. Translating gives CASTPLEGTDTQYF.

This clonotype was detected many times. The chain carries TRBV4-2 and TRBJ2-6; D is ambiguous. V was cut by 1 base and J by 0 bases, with 4 bases left in between. Germline V gives CDR1 LGHNA, CDR2 YNFKEQ. The CDR3 covers 15 residues. This chain's CDR3 is CASSQARSGANVLTF. CDR3 DNA: TGTGCCAGCAGCCAAGCCCGCTCTGGGGCCAACGTCCTGACTTTC.

This clonotype was recorded many times. J is TRBJ1-1 and V is TRBV12-3 or TRBV12-4; 8 nucleotides match TRBD1. The junction had 5 bases not matched to a gene; V was cut back by 4 bases and J by 1 base. This CDR3 contains 15 residues. As DNA, the CDR3 is TGTGCCAGCAGTTCGGGACAGGTAGCGAACACTGAAGCTTTCTTT. Protein sequence: CASSSGQVANTEAFF.

Only a few counts were recorded for this clonotype. V gene TRBV4-3 combines with J gene TRBJ2-3, with a possible D match to TRBD2 (6 bases). The CDR3 consists of 16 residues. Germline V gene lookup returns CDR1 LGHNA and CDR2 YSLEER. Trimming shortened V by 0 bases and J by 4 bases, and 14 bases separated the two germline ends. The CDR3 nucleotides read TGCGCCAGCAGCCAAGATTATGGGGCGGGGTCAGATACGCAGTATTTT. It translates to CASSQDYGAGSDTQYF.

The chain couples TRBV5-1 to TRBJ2-1, with D perhaps TRBD1 (6 bases). The germline V gene has CDR1 SGHRS and CDR2 YFSETQ. V was cut by 0 bases and J by 3 bases, with 10 bases left in between. The CDR3 length is 15 residues. CDR3 DNA: TGCGCCAGCAGCTTGGGGGACACAGACTACAATGAGCAGTTCTTC. Protein product: CASSLGDTDYNEQFF.

The chain employs TRBV24-1 and TRBJ2-5; D might be TRBD2 (6 bases). The V end lost 1 base, the J end lost 2 bases, and 10 bases lay between the germline ends. CDR3 length equals 15 residues. Germline V gene sequence: CDR1 KGHDR, CDR2 SFDVKD. CDR3 in amino acids: CATSDFGGGQETQYF. Written as DNA, the CDR3 is TGTGCCACCAGTGATTTCGGCGGAGGGCAAGAGACCCAGTACTTC.

The chain couples TRBV7-6 to TRBJ1-4, with 11 bases identical to TRBD1. This CDR3 is 20 amino acids long. CDR1 is SGHVS and CDR2 is FNYEAQ in the germline V gene. V gave up 5 bases and J gave up 7 bases; unmatched junction bases: 21. The chain's CDR3 is CASSPRLLGQGESLGEKLFF. Here the CDR3 DNA reads TGTGCCAGCAGCCCACGTCTGCTGGGACAGGGGGAAAGTCTTGGTGAAAAACTGTTTTTT.

The chain links TRBV20-1 to TRBJ2-3; 8 bases align to TRBD1. V dropped 3 bases and J dropped 1; count of bases not matched to a gene: 6. CDR1 and CDR2 from the germline V gene are DFQATT and SNEGSKA (reference sequence). This CDR3 spans 15 amino acids. CDR3 sequence reads: CSASLRGQGTDTQYF. CDR3 in DNA: TGCAGTGCTAGCCTCAGGGGGCAGGGCACAGATACGCAGTATTTT.

This clonotype was counted many times. The gene calls are TRBV28 and TRBJ1-2; TRBD1 matches at 11 bases. The CDR3 extends over 16 amino acids. Germline V gene lookup returns CDR1 MDHEN and CDR2 SYDVKM. V was clipped by 2 bases and J by 5 bases; unmatched bases: 7. The CDR3, as DNA: TGTGCCAGCAGTTTACCCGGACAGGGGGCGGAGTATGGCTACACCTTC. Translating gives CASSLPGQGAEYGYTF.

The table lists this clonotype with many counts. V usage is TRBV12-5 and J usage is TRBJ1-4; unclear D gene. Germline CDR1 is LGHNT and CDR2 is FRNRAP. Trimming cost V 5 bases and J 3 bases, with 13 bases left between them. The CDR3 runs 15 residues. Here the CDR3 DNA reads TGTGCTAGTGGTCCCTACCTCTTGGCTAATGAAAAACTGTTTTTT. This sequence encodes CASGPYLLANEKLFF. The full variable domain, rest sourced from reference TRBV12-5 and TRBJ1-4, is DARVTQTPRHKVTEMGQEVTMRCQPILGHNTVFWYRQTMMQGLELLAYFRNRAPLDDSGMPKDRFSAEMPDATLATLKIQPSEPRDSAVYFCASGPYLLANEKLFFGSGTQLSVL.

The J gene is TRBJ2-3, the V gene TRBV7-8; D assignment may be TRBD1 or TRBD2 (5 bases each). The V gene lost 1 base and the J gene lost 2 bases, with 10 bases spanning the gap. Germline CDR1 reads SGHVS; CDR2 reads FQNEAQ. This CDR3 spans 15 amino acids. The CDR3 DNA sequence: TGTGCCAGCAGCTTAGTAGTGGGGGACACAGATACGCAGTATTTT. Translation: CASSLVVGDTDTQYF.

This clonotype was recorded many times. CDR3 sequence: CASSLGHQDVGEQFF. The CDR3 DNA follows: TGCGCCAGCAGCTTGGGACACCAAGATGTTGGTGAGCAGTTCTTC. J is TRBJ2-1 and V is TRBV5-1; D is unclear. The CDR3 loop spans 15 amino acids. With 0 bases removed from V and 9 bases from J, the gap between germline ends came to 16 bases. Germline loops: CDR1 SGHRS, CDR2 YFSETQ.

This chain joins TRBV10-3 and TRBJ2-7, with D maybe TRBD2 (5 bases). Germline V gene sequence: CDR1 ENHRY, CDR2 SYGVKD. V was pared by 7 bases and J by 4 bases, with 14 bases between. There are 13 residues in the CDR3. The CDR3 region has the DNA TGTGCCATCACGCCAAGCGGTGGATACGAGCAGTACTTC. Translation gives CAITPSGGYEQYF.

This clonotype was seen a handful of times. The chain couples TRBV10-3 to TRBJ2-1, with a tentative D call TRBD2 (6 bases). The CDR3 runs to 18 residues. The germline V and J ends were trimmed by 0 bases and 9 bases, with 24 bases remaining between them. Germline lookup yields CDR1 ENHRY and CDR2 SYGVKD. The CDR3 sequence: CAISESMRTKGTRREQFF. As DNA, the CDR3 is TGTGCCATCAGTGAGTCGATGCGGACAAAAGGGACTCGGCGTGAGCAGTTCTTC.

This clonotype was detected a few times. V and J are TRBV20-1 and TRBJ2-3; tentative D call: TRBD2 (6 bases). CDR3 length: 14 amino acids. Germline V gene lookup returns CDR1 DFQATT and CDR2 SNEGSKA (reference sequence). V dropped 5 bases and J dropped 2 bases, with 14 bases sitting between them. The CDR3 bases are TGCAGTGCTTACAGCGGGTTCGACACAGATACGCAGTATTTT. This encodes CSAYSGFDTDTQYF.